The clone carrying this T cell receptor (beta chain) has just a few counts. Per the original data handling: Amplifying reference gene primers gave estimates of nucleated cell counts. Assay used: immunoSEQ multiplex PCR; TCRdb lists only in-frame clones, some missing. Clone size and the V and J calls come from that table; the DNA yielded D and trimming. The sample records roughly 100,000 clones, roughly 84% being singletons. These data belong to a study of blood T cell repertoires in COVID-19. Overall study context: Samples taken during acute and convalescent COVID-19 were collected in the United States, Italy and Spain. T cells, B-cell-depleted T cells, or PBMCs supplied cDNA or gDNA.

Sequencing was performed on peripheral blood. This sequence was found in a man in his fifties or sixties with acute or convalescent COVID-19.

The CDR3 DNA is TGTGCCACCAGTGAGTCGTTTCCCCGCTATGGCTACACCTTC. This encodes CATSESFPRYGYTF. The chain has TRBV24-1 and TRBJ1-2, with D hard to call. The CDR3 consists of 14 residues. The germline V gene has CDR1 KGHDR and CDR2 SFDVKD. Trimming stripped 4 bases from V and 4 bases from J, with 12 bases between.